This T cell receptor (beta chain) was found in a study of chemoradiotherapy in HPV16-positive cancers. Germline CDR1 reads SGHTA; CDR2 reads FQGNSA. The germline V and J ends were trimmed by 1 base and 0 bases, with 9 bases remaining between them. There are 15 residues in the CDR3. Assay used: immunoSEQ multiplex PCR; TCRdb lists only in-frame clones, some missing. The table shows several thousand clones, with about 88% occurring only once. The input for sequencing was tumor tissue, taken from a patient who underwent chemoradiotherapy. This TCR was recovered from a human donor with HPV-associated anogenital cancer. This chain links TRBV7-2 with TRBJ1-1; D gene unclear. In nucleotides, the CDR3 is TGTGCCAGCAGCTTAGGAGGGAAATTGAACACTGAAGCTTTCTTT. This gives the protein CASSLGGKLNTEAFF.